The 18 T cell receptor beta chains presented below share a single source sample, sequenced in a study of T cells after yellow fever vaccination. MiXCR was run by TCRdb on the 5' RACE reads, yielding one entry per CDR3 protein. Among some 390,000 distinct CDR3 sequences, 18% were seen once, and the ten largest hold about a sixth. Source: PBMCs, taken before the yellow fever booster vaccination. The receptors were gathered from a young man who received the YFV17D yellow fever vaccine.

This clonotype occurred many times. The rearrangement links TRBV20-1 to TRBJ2-4; TRBD1 agrees at 7 bases. J lost 0 bases, V lost 3 bases, and 14 bases had no gene match. CDR3 size: 18 residues. The germline gives CDR1 DFQATT, CDR2 SNEGSKA (reference sequence). CDR3 DNA sequence: TGCAGTGCTAGCTCTCCGGGACAGAAGACTATAGCCAAAAACATTCAGTACTTC. Translating it yields CSASSPGQKTIAKNIQYF.

Many counts were recorded for this clonotype. The chain carries TRBV18 and TRBJ2-3; D is unresolved. Trimming took 8 bases from V and 0 from J, leaving 9 bases between them. The V gene's germline CDR1 is KGHSH and CDR2 LQKENI. The CDR3 runs 13 residues. CDR3 loop: CASSPGSTDTQYF. DNA of the CDR3: TGTGCCAGCAGCCCCGGCAGCACAGATACGCAGTATTTT.

This clonotype was recorded a few times. The chain joins TRBV28 to TRBJ1-2, with D hard to call. Per the germline V gene, CDR1 is MDHEN and CDR2 is SYDVKM. Trimming pared 6 bases from V and 4 bases from J, leaving 9 bases between. CDR3 size: 12 residues. CDR3 residues: CASSPNTYGYTF. The CDR3 DNA is TGTGCCAGCAGCCCGAATACCTATGGCTACACCTTC.

The chain is built from TRBV12-3 or TRBV12-4 and TRBJ1-2, with TRBD1 identical over 11 bases. The CDR3 totals 16 residues. The V and J ends lost 3 bases and 7 bases, in that order; junction bases with no gene match: 10. CDR3 amino acids: CASSFNPGQGAGGYTF. CDR3 DNA sequence: TGTGCCAGCAGTTTTAACCCCGGACAGGGGGCGGGTGGCTACACCTTC.

V usage is TRBV2 and J usage is TRBJ2-3, with a tentative D call TRBD2 (6 bases). Germline V gene lookup returns CDR1 SNHLY and CDR2 FYNNEI. This CDR3 has 12 amino acids. Trimming stripped 9 bases from V and 2 bases from J, with 9 bases between. The CDR3 DNA sequence: TGTGCCAGGCGGGGACCCACAGATACGCAGTATTTT. Protein sequence: CARRGPTDTQYF.

This clonotype came up a few times. The chain combines TRBV4-2 with TRBJ2-1; the match to TRBD2 covers 12 bases. The germline gives CDR1 LGHNA, CDR2 YNFKEQ. The CDR3 has 16 amino acids. V dropped 1 base and J dropped 7; count of bases not matched to a gene: 5. The CDR3 loop is CASSQGSSGGGNEQFF. DNA for the CDR3: TGTGCCAGCAGCCAAGGGTCTAGCGGGGGGGGGAATGAGCAGTTCTTC.

This clonotype has more than one count but fewer than ten. The V gene is TRBV6-5, the J gene TRBJ1-5; D ambiguous. Germline V gene data show CDR1 as MNHEY and CDR2 as SVGAGI. CDR3 length: 17 residues. The V end was cut by 6 bases, the J end by 0 bases, with 18 bases between. CDR3 nucleotides: TGTGCCAGCAGCAAATACGATGGCCAGATTAGCAATCAGCCCCAGCATTTT. The encoded protein is CASSKYDGQISNQPQHF.

V is TRBV6-2 or TRBV6-3 and J is TRBJ2-7, with TRBD1 as a possible D gene (6 bases). Trimming removed 2 bases at V and 2 bases at J, with 10 bases between. From germline, CDR1 is MNHEY and CDR2 SVGEGT. CDR3 length: 14 amino acids. For the CDR3, the DNA is TGTGCCAGCAGTTACGGTCCAGGGGCCTACGAGCAGTACGTC. It encodes CASSYGPGAYEQYV.

This clonotype has only a few counts. The chain has TRBV27 and TRBJ2-2; TRBD2 agrees at 8 bases. V was pared by 11 bases and J by 7 bases, with 6 bases of the junction left unmatched. CDR1 and CDR2 from the germline V gene are MNHEY and SMNVEV (reference sequence). The CDR3 is 12 amino acids. CDR3 region: CARGGWIGELFF. DNA for the CDR3: TGTGCCCGGGGGGGGTGGATCGGGGAGCTGTTTTTT.

This clonotype came up a few times. CDR3 protein: CSLVRRRGAGGPGEQYF. CDR3 nucleotide sequence: TGCAGTCTAGTGCGCCGACGTGGGGCGGGGGGGCCCGGCGAGCAGTACTTC. The V and J genes are TRBV20-1 and TRBJ2-7, with 9 bases fitting TRBD2. With 8 bases clipped from V and 6 bases from J, the junction kept 23 bases outside the gene matches. Germline V gives CDR1 DFQATT, CDR2 SNEGSKA (reference sequence). CDR3 length: 17 residues.

This clonotype was counted only a few times. This rearrangement joins TRBV12-3 or TRBV12-4 to TRBJ1-5; D not certain. This CDR3 has 14 residues. V was shortened by 3 bases and J by 6 bases, with 12 bases between the two germline ends. CDR3 loop: CASSFIDSSQPQHF. The CDR3 DNA sequence: TGTGCCAGCAGTTTTATAGATTCGTCTCAGCCCCAGCATTTT.

This clonotype turned up a few times. The chain links TRBV29-1 to TRBJ2-1; 9 nucleotides line up with TRBD2. CDR3 length: 15 amino acids. The V gene's germline CDR1 is SQVTM and CDR2 ANQGSEA. V shed 3 bases and J 0 bases; nucleotides not matched to a gene: 3. This CDR3 is CSVDSGGSSYNEQFF. The CDR3 DNA sequence: TGCAGCGTTGATAGCGGGGGAAGCTCCTACAATGAGCAGTTCTTC.

The chain has TRBV4-2 and TRBJ1-1; D is uncertain. The CDR3 covers 14 residues. V gave up 0 bases and J gave up 8 bases, with 13 bases separating them. Germline-derived CDR1 and CDR2 are LGHNA and YNFKEQ. The CDR3 region is CASSQDLIGWEAFF. CDR3 sequence (DNA): TGTGCCAGCAGCCAAGACCTGATCGGATGGGAAGCTTTCTTT.

The chain uses TRBV24-1 and TRBJ2-5, with 7 bases lining up with TRBD1. The germline CDR1 and CDR2 sequences are KGHDR and SFDVKD. J lost 4 bases, V lost 5 bases, and 0 bases had no gene match. This CDR3 has 12 residues. The CDR3 DNA is TGTGCCACCAGTGGACAGGGAGAGACCCAGTACTTC. It codes for CATSGQGETQYF.

The chain combines TRBV9 with TRBJ2-1; D ambiguous. Germline V gives CDR1 SGDLS, CDR2 YYNGEE. V was clipped by 2 bases and J by 8 bases, with 8 bases between them. The CDR3 loop spans 12 amino acids. CDR3 loop: CASSVDRDEQFF. The CDR3 coding sequence is TGTGCCAGCAGCGTTGATAGAGATGAGCAGTTCTTC.

The gene calls are TRBV7-9 and TRBJ2-7, with 7 bases that match TRBD1. The germline V gene encodes CDR1 SEHNR and CDR2 FQNEAQ (reference sequence). The V segment lost 3 bases and the J segment 5 bases; nucleotides outside the gene matches: 1. The CDR3 runs to 12 residues. Here the CDR3 DNA reads TGTGCCAGCAGCTTCGGGACAGACGAGCAGTACGTC. Translating it yields CASSFGTDEQYV.

This clonotype was observed a few times. The chain carries TRBV7-9 and TRBJ2-1; TRBD1 is a possible D gene (5 bases). The V gene lost 1 base and the J gene lost 9 bases, with 13 bases spanning the gap. Germline CDR1 SEHNR, CDR2 FQNEAQ (reference sequence). The CDR3 covers 14 residues. The CDR3, as DNA: TGTGCCAGCAGCTTAGTACTGGGGCTACCTGAGCAGTTCTTC. This codes for CASSLVLGLPEQFF.

This clonotype has more than one count but fewer than ten. This chain joins TRBV7-3 and TRBJ2-2; D may be TRBD2 (6 bases). This CDR3 has 14 residues. V was trimmed by 5 bases and J by 5 bases, leaving 12 bases between them. Germline V CDR1 and CDR2: SGHTA, FQGTGA. CDR3 region: CASSPGVGTGELFF. The CDR3 bases are TGTGCCAGCAGCCCGGGGGTTGGGACCGGGGAGCTGTTTTTT.